The 14 T cell receptor beta chains reported below all come from one sample, sequenced in a study of low-dose radiotherapy and immunotherapy resistance in tumors. TRAV- and TRBV-specific primers were used for first-strand cDNA, which covered alpha and beta chains. For amplifying TCRs, the PCR ran for around 20 cycles with Phusion, which was used together with a constant-region primer and the adapter on the V primers. A single record per CDR3 protein comes from TCRdb applying MiXCR to the reads. Found here are tens of thousands of distinct CDR3 sequences, about 25% of them singletons; the top ten hold roughly 9.1%. Time point indicated: after trial treatment. Treatment in this sample: LDRT plus nivolumab, ipilimumab, low-dose cyclophosphamide and aspirin (RACIN trial). The sample in question was PBMCs, obtained after low-dose radiotherapy plus immunotherapy. These receptors all come from a male donor with prostate cancer.

This clonotype was recorded many times. The chain joins TRBV5-1 to TRBJ1-1; 8 bases line up with TRBD1. Germline loops: CDR1 SGHRS, CDR2 YFSETQ. The CDR3 is 16 amino acids. V lost 5 bases and J lost 1; bases outside the gene matches: 10. CDR3 residues: CASSFQGAWGNTEAFF. The CDR3 DNA sequence: TGCGCCAGCAGTTTTCAGGGGGCCTGGGGGAACACTGAAGCTTTCTTT.

Ten or more counts support this clonotype. The chain employs TRBV5-5 and TRBJ2-5, with D perhaps TRBD2 (6 bases). The length of the CDR3 is 13 residues. V was pared by 0 bases and J by 5 bases, with 8 bases between. Germline assignment: CDR1 SGHKS and CDR2 YYEKEE (reference sequence). DNA of the CDR3: TGTGCCAGCAGCTTGGCGGCGGGGGAGACCCAGTACTTC. Amino acid sequence: CASSLAAGETQYF.

By its share, this clonotype is medium-sized. The V call is TRBV28, the J call TRBJ1-2; 8 positions agree with TRBD1. The germline V gene has CDR1 MDHEN and CDR2 SYDVKM. V was pared by 8 bases and J by 10 bases, with 12 bases of the junction left unmatched. The CDR3 is 13 amino acids. CDR3 sequence reads: CASAHRDRRFYTF. CDR3 in DNA: TGTGCCAGCGCCCACCGGGACAGGAGATTCTACACCTTC.

There are many counts of this clonotype. The chain combines TRBV5-1 with TRBJ2-1, with D tentatively TRBD1 or TRBD2 (5 bases each). CDR3 length: 13 amino acids. The V and J ends lost 3 bases and 6 bases respectively, with 10 bases between them. Germline V lookup: CDR1 SGHRS, CDR2 YFSETQ. CDR3 nucleotides: TGCGCCAGCAGCTCGTGGGGACGCAATGAGCAGTTCTTC. Translating it yields CASSSWGRNEQFF.

A word on this clonotype: A far larger clone is a single base away, which makes a read error likely. The V and J genes are TRBV6-4 and TRBJ1-1; no firm D call. The CDR3 sequence is 13 residues long. Germline-derived CDR1 and CDR2 are MRHNA and SNTAGT. The CDR3 DNA sequence: TGTGCCAACAGTTACCGTGCGAACACTGAAGCTTTCTTT. This codes for CANSYRANTEAFF.

This clonotype has at least ten counts. This chain joins TRBV5-1 and TRBJ1-1; maybe TRBD1 (5 bases). Germline CDR1 is SGHRS and CDR2 is YFSETQ. The CDR3 covers 14 residues. Between the trimmed V and J ends, which lost 2 bases and 2 bases, there was a span of 10 bases. CDR3 nucleotide sequence: TGCGCCAGCAGCTTATCGACAGCTAACACTGAAGCTTTCTTT. Its protein product is CASSLSTANTEAFF.

The sample holds many counts of this clonotype. The chain has TRBV5-1 and TRBJ2-7; D call uncertain. CDR3 length: 13 residues. V shed 7 bases and J shed 2 bases, with 13 bases lying between them. The germline gives CDR1 SGHRS, CDR2 YFSETQ. The CDR3 reads CASSRPDTYEQYF. The CDR3 region has the DNA TGCGCCAGCTCCAGGCCCGATACCTACGAGCAGTACTTC.

This clonotype was observed many times. The rearrangement joins TRBV11-2 to TRBJ1-1; no definite D call. CDR3 length equals 13 residues. Trimming left V 5 bases short and J 6 bases short, with 13 bases between. Germline CDR1 is SGHAT and CDR2 is FQNNGV. CDR3 region: CASSLTPVAEAFF. For the CDR3, the DNA is TGTGCCAGCAGCCTTACACCGGTCGCTGAAGCTTTCTTT.

The table lists this clonotype with many counts. V is TRBV7-6 and J is TRBJ2-1, with TRBD2 matching 13 bases. The CDR3 covers 20 residues. The V gene's germline CDR1 is SGHVS and CDR2 FNYEAQ. Losses at the gene ends were 5 bases for V and 7 bases for J; bases not matched to a gene: 20. Written as DNA, the CDR3 is TGTGCCAGCAGCGACAAACGGGGGACTAGCGGGAAGGTCCCCGCAAATGAGCAGTTCTTC. Protein product: CASSDKRGTSGKVPANEQFF.

By share of the sample, this clonotype is medium-sized. The V gene is TRBV24-1, the J gene TRBJ2-5, with 13 nucleotides matching TRBD2. V shed 11 bases and J 3 bases; nucleotides not matched to a gene: 8. Germline CDR1 and CDR2: KGHDR and SFDVKD. The CDR3 spans 15 residues. This CDR3 reads CAIQSGLAGEETQYF. In DNA, the CDR3 is TGTGCCATCCAAAGCGGACTAGCGGGAGAAGAGACCCAGTACTTC.

This clonotype came up many times. The chain recombines TRBV19 with TRBJ2-7; 9 nucleotides align to TRBD1. The CDR3 has 14 amino acids. CDR1 and CDR2 (germline): LNHDA, SQIVND (reference sequence). Trimming at V came to 4 bases and at J to 6 bases, leaving 7 bases not matched to a gene. The CDR3 DNA follows: TGTGCCAGTAGTAAGGGACAGGGTCTGGCCGAGCAGTACTTC. It specifies CASSKGQGLAEQYF.

This clonotype has only a few counts. J is TRBJ2-2 and V is TRBV5-1; a possible D gene is TRBD2 (5 bases). V lost 2 bases to trimming and J lost 6 bases, with 8 bases between them. This CDR3 spans 13 amino acids. Germline CDR1 SGHRS, CDR2 YFSETQ. CDR3 coding DNA: TGCGCCAGCAGCTTATCCGGGGCCGGGGAGCTGTTTTTT. Amino acids: CASSLSGAGELFF.

This clonotype was detected ten times or more. The DNA for the CDR3 is TGTGCCAGCAGCCAAGTCCGAAGTGGGACACGGCTGGCAGGCTACACCTTC. It translates to CASSQVRSGTRLAGYTF. V and J are TRBV3-1 and TRBJ1-2; possibly TRBD1 for D (6 bases). V was trimmed by 1 base and J by 8 bases, leaving 23 bases between them. Germline-derived CDR1 and CDR2 are LGHDT and YNNKEL (reference sequence). This CDR3 has 17 residues.

Relative to its sample, this clonotype is medium-sized (0.01 to 0.1%). The chain recombines TRBV6-2 or TRBV6-3 with TRBJ1-2; D gene ambiguous. CDR1 is MNHEY, CDR2 SVGEGT, per germline. Trimming left V 5 bases short and J 0 bases short, with 10 bases between. This CDR3 is 14 amino acids long. CDR3: CASSPGDANYGYTF. Here the CDR3 DNA reads TGTGCCAGCAGTCCCGGGGATGCTAACTATGGCTACACCTTC.